The 6 T cell receptor beta chains listed next were all sequenced from one sample in a study of blood T cells in healthy people across ages. A second about 7 to 11 cycle PCR used barcoded and J-beta primers. TCRdb reprocessed the 5' RACE reads with MiXCR, giving one entry per CDR3 protein. The data show around 790,000 distinct CDR3 sequences, with under 55% seen just once and roughly 19% held by the top ten. The sample taken for sequencing was blood. The receptors stem from a man in his 60s in good health.

The V and J genes are TRBV4-3 and TRBJ1-5; D is unresolved. From germline, CDR1 is LGHNA and CDR2 YSLEER. This CDR3 spans 13 amino acids. Trimming shortened V by 0 bases and J by 11 bases, and 11 bases separated the two germline ends. The DNA of the CDR3 is TGCGCCAGCAGCCAAGATCGAGACTGGACCCAGCATTTT. This encodes CASSQDRDWTQHF.

The rearrangement links TRBV7-2 to TRBJ2-5; 7 bases match TRBD1. Trimming took 4 bases from V and 5 from J; bases not matched to a gene: 13. Germline lookup yields CDR1 SGHTA and CDR2 FQGNSA. The CDR3 is 16 residues long. The CDR3 DNA sequence: TGTGCCAGCAGCTCCATGGACAGGAGTGTTTGGGAGACCCAGTACTTC. It is translated as CASSSMDRSVWETQYF. The full variable domain, completed using reference TRBV7-2 and TRBJ2-5, is GAGVSQSPSNKVTEKGKDVELRCDPISGHTALYWYRQSLGQGLEFLIYFQGNSAPDKSGLPSDRFSAERTGGSVSTLTIQRTQQEDSAVYLCASSSMDRSVWETQYFGPGTRLLVL.

The CDR3 coding sequence is TGTGCCAGCAGTGAATCTGGCAGCTATGGCTACACCTTC. Translating it yields CASSESGSYGYTF. The V and J genes are TRBV25-1 and TRBJ1-2; D gene unclear. With 1 base removed from V and 4 bases from J, the gap between germline ends came to 7 bases. There are 13 residues in the CDR3. Germline V gene data show CDR1 as MGHDK and CDR2 as SYGVNS.

The V call is TRBV7-6, the J call TRBJ1-2; tentative D call: TRBD1 (5 bases). V lost 1 base, J lost 4 bases, and 10 bases lay in between. The CDR3 covers 14 residues. Germline CDR1 and CDR2: SGHVS and FNYEAQ. The CDR3 DNA sequence: TGTGCCAGCAGCTTAGATCAGGGCGGCTATGGCTACACCTTC. The encoded protein is CASSLDQGGYGYTF.

Turning to this clonotype: Relative to the germline gene, one junction end is altered; a read error may explain this. This chain uses TRBV4-3 with TRBJ2-3, with TRBD2 matching over 15 bases. This CDR3 comprises 18 residues. Germline CDR1 is LGHNA and CDR2 is YSLEER. CDR3: CASSPWTSGGAGTDTRYF. As DNA, the CDR3 is TGCGCCAGCAGCCCTTGGACTAGCGGGGGGGCGGGCACAGATACGCGGTATTTT.

J is TRBJ2-2 and V is TRBV18; D tentatively fits TRBD1 or TRBD2 (5 bases each). The V and J ends lost 3 bases and 1 base respectively, with 12 bases between them. In germline, CDR1 is KGHSH, CDR2 LQKENI. This CDR3 has 16 residues. In DNA, the CDR3 is TGTGCCAGCTCACCTGAGGGACGCAAGAACACCGGGGAGCTGTTTTTT. The encoded protein is CASSPEGRKNTGELFF.